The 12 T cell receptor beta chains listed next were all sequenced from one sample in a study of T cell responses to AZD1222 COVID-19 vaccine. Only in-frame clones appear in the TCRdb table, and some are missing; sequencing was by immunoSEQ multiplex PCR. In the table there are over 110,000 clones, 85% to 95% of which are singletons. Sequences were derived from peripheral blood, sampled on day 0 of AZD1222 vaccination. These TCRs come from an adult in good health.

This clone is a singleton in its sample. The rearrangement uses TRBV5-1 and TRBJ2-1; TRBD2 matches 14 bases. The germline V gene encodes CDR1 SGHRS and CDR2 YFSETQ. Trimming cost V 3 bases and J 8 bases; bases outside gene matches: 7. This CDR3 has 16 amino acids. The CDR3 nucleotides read TGCGCCAGCAGCTCCAAGGGACTAGCGGGGGAGGATGAGCAGTTCTTC. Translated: CASSSKGLAGEDEQFF.

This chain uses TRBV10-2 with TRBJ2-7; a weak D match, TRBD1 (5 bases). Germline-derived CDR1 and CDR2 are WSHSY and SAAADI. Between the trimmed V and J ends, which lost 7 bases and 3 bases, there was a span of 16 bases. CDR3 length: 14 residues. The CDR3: CASTPGKGFYEQYF. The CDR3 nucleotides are TGCGCCAGCACCCCAGGGAAGGGTTTCTACGAGCAGTACTTC.

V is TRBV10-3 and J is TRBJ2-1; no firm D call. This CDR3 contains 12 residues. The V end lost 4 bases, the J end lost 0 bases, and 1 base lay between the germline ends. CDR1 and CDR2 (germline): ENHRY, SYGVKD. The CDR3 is CAISGSYNEQFF. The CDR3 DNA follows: TGTGCCATCAGTGGCTCCTACAATGAGCAGTTCTTC.

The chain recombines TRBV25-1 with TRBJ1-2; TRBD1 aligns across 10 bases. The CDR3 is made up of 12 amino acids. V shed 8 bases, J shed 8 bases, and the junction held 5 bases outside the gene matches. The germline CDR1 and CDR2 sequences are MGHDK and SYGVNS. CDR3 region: CASYDRGLGYTF. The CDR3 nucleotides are TGTGCCAGCTACGACAGGGGGCTGGGCTACACCTTC.

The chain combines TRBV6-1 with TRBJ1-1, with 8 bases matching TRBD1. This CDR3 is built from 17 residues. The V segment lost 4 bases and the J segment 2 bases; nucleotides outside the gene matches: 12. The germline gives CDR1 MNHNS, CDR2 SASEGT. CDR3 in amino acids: CASSADRGHPSNTEAFF. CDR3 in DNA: TGTGCCAGCAGTGCCGACAGGGGCCACCCCTCTAACACTGAAGCTTTCTTT.

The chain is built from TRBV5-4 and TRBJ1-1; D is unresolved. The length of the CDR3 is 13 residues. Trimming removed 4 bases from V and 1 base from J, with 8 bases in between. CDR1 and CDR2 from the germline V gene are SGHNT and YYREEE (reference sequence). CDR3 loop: CASSKTENTEAFF. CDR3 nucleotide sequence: TGTGCCAGCAGCAAGACCGAGAACACTGAAGCTTTCTTT.

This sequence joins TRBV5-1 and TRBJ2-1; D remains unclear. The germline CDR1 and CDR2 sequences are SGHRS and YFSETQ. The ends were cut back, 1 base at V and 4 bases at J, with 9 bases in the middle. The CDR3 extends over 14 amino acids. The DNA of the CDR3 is TGCGCCAGCAGCTTGACGACTGCTTACAATGAGCAGTTCTTC. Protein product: CASSLTTAYNEQFF.

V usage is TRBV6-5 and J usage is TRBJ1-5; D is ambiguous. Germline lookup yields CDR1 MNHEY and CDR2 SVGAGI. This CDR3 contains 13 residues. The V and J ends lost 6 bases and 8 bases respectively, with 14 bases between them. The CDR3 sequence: CASSPGDWKPQHF. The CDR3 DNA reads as TGTGCCAGCAGCCCCGGGGATTGGAAGCCCCAGCATTTT.

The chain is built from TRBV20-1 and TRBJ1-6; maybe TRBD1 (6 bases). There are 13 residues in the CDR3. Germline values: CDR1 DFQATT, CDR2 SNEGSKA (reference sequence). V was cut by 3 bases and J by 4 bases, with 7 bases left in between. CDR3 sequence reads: CSASGQYNSPLHF. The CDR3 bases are TGCAGTGCTAGTGGACAGTATAATTCACCCCTCCACTTT.

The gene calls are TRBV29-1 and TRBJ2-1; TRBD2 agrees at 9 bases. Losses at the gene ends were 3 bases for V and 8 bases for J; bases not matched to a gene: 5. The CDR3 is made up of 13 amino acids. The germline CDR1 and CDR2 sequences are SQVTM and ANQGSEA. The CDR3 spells CSVEGLAGYEQFF. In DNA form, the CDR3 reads TGCAGCGTTGAGGGCCTAGCGGGATATGAGCAGTTCTTC.

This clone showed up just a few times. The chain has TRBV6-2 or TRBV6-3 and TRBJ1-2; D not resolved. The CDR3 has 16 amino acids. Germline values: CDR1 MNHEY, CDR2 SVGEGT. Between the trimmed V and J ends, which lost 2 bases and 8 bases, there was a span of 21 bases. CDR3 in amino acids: CASSYPADRPGWGYTF. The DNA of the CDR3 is TGTGCCAGCAGTTACCCCGCGGACCGTCCGGGATGGGGCTACACCTTC.

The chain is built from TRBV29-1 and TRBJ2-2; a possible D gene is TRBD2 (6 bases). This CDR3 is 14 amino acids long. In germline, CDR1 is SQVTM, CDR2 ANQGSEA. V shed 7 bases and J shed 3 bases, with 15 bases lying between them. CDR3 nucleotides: TGCAGCGCCCTTGGGGGGATCGACACCGGGGAGCTGTTTTTT. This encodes CSALGGIDTGELFF.